The entry that follows covers one T cell receptor beta chain sequence. Germline CDR1 and CDR2: SGHTA and FQGTGA. V shed 9 bases and J 5 bases; nucleotides not matched to a gene: 8. CDR3 length equals 14 residues. This sample was taken from a study of OX40 agonist ivuxolimab in advanced cancers. Turning to the study itself: In three patients, partial responses were observed, one with hepatocellular carcinoma and two with cutaneous melanoma.

The table came from immunoSEQ multiplex PCR; TCRdb's copy has only in-frame clones and leaves some out. Of 50,000 to 75,000 clones listed, about 90% were seen once; the top ten hold about 0.41%. The sequencing used CD4+ or CD8+ T cells sorted from blood, collected in a trial of the OX40 agonist ivuxolimab. The sequence was obtained from an adult with an advanced solid tumor such as melanoma, head and neck, liver or kidney cancer. The gene calls are TRBV7-3 and TRBJ1-5, with 9 bases aligning to TRBD1. This CDR3 reads CASAKTGGDQPQHF. CDR3 bases: TGTGCCAGTGCTAAGACAGGGGGGGATCAGCCCCAGCATTTT.